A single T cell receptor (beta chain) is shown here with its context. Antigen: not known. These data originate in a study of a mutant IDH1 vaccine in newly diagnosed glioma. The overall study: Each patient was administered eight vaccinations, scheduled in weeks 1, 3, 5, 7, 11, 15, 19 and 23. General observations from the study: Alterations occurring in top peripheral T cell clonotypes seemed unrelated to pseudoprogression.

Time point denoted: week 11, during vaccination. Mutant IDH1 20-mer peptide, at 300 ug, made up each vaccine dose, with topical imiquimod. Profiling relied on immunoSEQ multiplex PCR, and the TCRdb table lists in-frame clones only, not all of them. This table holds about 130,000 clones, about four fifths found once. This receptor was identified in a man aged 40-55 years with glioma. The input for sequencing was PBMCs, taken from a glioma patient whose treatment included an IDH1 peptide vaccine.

The CDR3 is CASSRGALSTDTQYF. The CDR3 nucleotides read TGTGCCAGTAGTAGGGGGGCGCTTAGCACAGATACGCAGTATTTT. The gene calls are TRBV19 and TRBJ2-3; D might be TRBD1 or TRBD2, each matching 6 bases. CDR1 and CDR2 from the germline V gene are LNHDA and SQIVND (reference sequence). CDR3 length: 15 amino acids. Trimming shortened V by 4 bases and J by 0 bases, and 11 bases separated the two germline ends.